A selection of T cell receptor beta chains follows, all from one sample in a study of cytomegalovirus exposure and HLA in healthy donors. TCRdb keeps only in-frame clones here, not all; method: immunoSEQ multiplex PCR. Of some 120,000 clones listed, roughly nine tenths were seen once; the top ten hold approximately 1%. What was sequenced was PBMCs. The receptor set was obtained from a woman aged 18-29 years in good health and CMV-seronegative. The CDR3 runs from the conserved cysteine through the conserved F or W. Each record gives: D gene, V gene, J gene, clone size, CDR3 DNA, CDR3 protein. A D gene is named only where the DNA matches it firmly. A row's size may be missing; if present it is once, few, many or a size class.

D gene: TRBD1
V gene: TRBV6-6
J gene: TRBJ2-7
clone size: once
CDR3 DNA: TGTGCCAGCAAGGGTCTCAGGACAGGCCCCTACGAGCAGTACTTC
CDR3 protein: CASKGLRTGPYEQYF

D gene: TRBD1
V gene: TRBV27
J gene: TRBJ1-5
clone size: once
CDR3 DNA: TGTGCCAGCAGTTGGACAGGTAATCAGCCCCAGCATTTT
CDR3 protein: CASSWTGNQPQHF

D gene: TRBD2
V gene: TRBV7-2
J gene: TRBJ2-5
clone size: NA
CDR3 DNA: TGTGCCAGCAGCCAGCGGACTAGCAGAGAGACCCAGTACTTC
CDR3 protein: CASSQRTSRETQYF

D gene: TRBD1
V gene: TRBV11-2
J gene: TRBJ1-2
clone size: once
CDR3 DNA: TGTGCCAGCAGCTTGGGGACAGGGTACGACTATGGCTACACCTTC
CDR3 protein: CASSLGTGYDYGYTF

D gene: NA
V gene: TRBV6-5
J gene: TRBJ2-3
clone size: NA
CDR3 DNA: TGTGCCAGCAGGAGTCAGCGGGCCACAGATACGCAGTATTTT
CDR3 protein: CASRSQRATDTQYF

D gene: NA
V gene: TRBV11-2
J gene: TRBJ2-7
clone size: NA
CDR3 DNA: TGTGCCAGCAGCTTAGGCCCCGGCTACGAGCAGTACTTC
CDR3 protein: CASSLGPGYEQYF

D gene: NA
V gene: TRBV7-9
J gene: TRBJ1-6
clone size: few
CDR3 DNA: TGTGCCAGCAGCTTAGGTTTAGGGGACTCTAATTCACCCCTCCACTTT
CDR3 protein: CASSLGLGDSNSPLHF

D gene: TRBD2
V gene: TRBV5-6
J gene: TRBJ2-1
clone size: few
CDR3 DNA: TGTGCCAGCAGCTTAACGGGACTAGAGAGCAATGAGCAGTTCTTC
CDR3 protein: CASSLTGLESNEQFF

D gene: TRBD1
V gene: TRBV5-1
J gene: TRBJ1-1
clone size: NA
CDR3 DNA: TGCGCCAGCAGCTTGGAACAGGGGGCACCTAGGATGGCAGCTTTCTTT
CDR3 protein: CASSLEQGAPRMAAFF

D gene: NA
V gene: TRBV19
J gene: TRBJ1-5
clone size: NA
CDR3 DNA: TGTGCCAGTAGTATGGGAGGGTACGGCAATCAGCCCCAGCATTTT
CDR3 protein: CASSMGGYGNQPQHF

D gene: TRBD1
V gene: TRBV6-4
J gene: TRBJ2-3
clone size: NA
CDR3 DNA: TGTGCCAGCAGTGTGGGACAGGCCACAGATACGCAGTATTTT
CDR3 protein: CASSVGQATDTQYF

D gene: NA
V gene: TRBV19
J gene: TRBJ2-2
clone size: NA
CDR3 DNA: TGTGCCCCGGGTCGATGGGTCGGGGAGCTGTTTTTT
CDR3 protein: CAPGRWVGELFF

D gene: NA
V gene: TRBV23-1
J gene: TRBJ1-2
clone size: few
CDR3 DNA: TGCGCCAGCGGTCACAGGGGCTACACCTTC
CDR3 protein: CASGHRGYTF

D gene: NA
V gene: TRBV28
J gene: TRBJ2-3
clone size: NA
CDR3 DNA: TGTGCCAGCAGTTCCGGCACAGATACGCAGTATTTT
CDR3 protein: CASSSGTDTQYF

D gene: NA
V gene: TRBV11-3
J gene: TRBJ2-7
clone size: NA
CDR3 DNA: TGTGCCAGCAGCTTAGGGCCAAGGGGTACCTACGAGCAGTACTTC
CDR3 protein: CASSLGPRGTYEQYF

D gene: NA
V gene: TRBV4-1
J gene: TRBJ2-7
clone size: NA
CDR3 DNA: TGCGCCAGCAGCCAAGCCAGCGGATTATACGAGCAGTACTTC
CDR3 protein: CASSQASGLYEQYF

D gene: NA
V gene: TRBV6-1
J gene: TRBJ1-1
clone size: NA
CDR3 DNA: TGTGCCAGCAGTTTGGCAGGCGAAGCTTTCTTT
CDR3 protein: CASSLAGEAFF

D gene: TRBD1
V gene: TRBV5-1
J gene: TRBJ2-1
clone size: NA
CDR3 DNA: TGCGCCAGCATCAGGACAGGGGGAAATGAGCAGTTCTTC
CDR3 protein: CASIRTGGNEQFF

D gene: TRBD2
V gene: TRBV4-3
J gene: TRBJ2-5
clone size: NA
CDR3 DNA: TGCGCCAGCAGCGGAGGACTAGGAGAGACCCAGTACTTC
CDR3 protein: CASSGGLGETQYF

D gene: TRBD2
V gene: TRBV7-7
J gene: TRBJ2-1
clone size: NA
CDR3 DNA: TGTGCCAGCAGCTTCGATTTCGGGACTAGTTATAATGAGCAGTTCTTC
CDR3 protein: CASSFDFGTSYNEQFF

D gene: NA
V gene: TRBV5-4
J gene: TRBJ1-3
clone size: NA
CDR3 DNA: TGTGCCAGCAGCTGGGGCAGGGTAGGAGACACCATATATTTT
CDR3 protein: CASSWGRVGDTIYF

D gene: TRBD2
V gene: TRBV27
J gene: TRBJ2-1
clone size: NA
CDR3 DNA: TGTGCCAGCAGCCCCACAAGCGGGAGCCTAAACAATGAGCAGTTCTTC
CDR3 protein: CASSPTSGSLNNEQFF

D gene: TRBD1
V gene: TRBV28
J gene: TRBJ2-7
clone size: NA
CDR3 DNA: TGTGCCAGCAGTTACGGGACAGGGGGCACCTACGAGCAGTACTTC
CDR3 protein: CASSYGTGGTYEQYF

D gene: NA
V gene: TRBV28
J gene: TRBJ1-2
clone size: NA
CDR3 DNA: TGTGCCAGCAGCCCCGGGGGGGATAACTATGGCTACACCTTC
CDR3 protein: CASSPGGDNYGYTF

D gene: TRBD1
V gene: TRBV5-1
J gene: TRBJ1-5
clone size: few
CDR3 DNA: TGCGCCAGCAGGCACCGGGACAGGGGGCTTAGCAATCAGCCCCAGCATTTT
CDR3 protein: CASRHRDRGLSNQPQHF

D gene: NA
V gene: TRBV5-1
J gene: TRBJ2-3
clone size: NA
CDR3 DNA: TGCGCCAGCAGCGGGGGGAGACTGACCCTTCCTGGTGGTACGCAGTATTTT
CDR3 protein: CASSGGRLTLPGGTQYF

D gene: NA
V gene: TRBV30
J gene: TRBJ1-1
clone size: NA
CDR3 DNA: TGTGCCCTAGTGTGGTGGACTGAAGCTTTCTTT
CDR3 protein: CALVWWTEAFF

D gene: TRBD2
V gene: TRBV30
J gene: TRBJ2-3
clone size: NA
CDR3 DNA: TGTGCCTGGAGTAGCGGACTAGCGGGAGATACGCAGTATTTT
CDR3 protein: CAWSSGLAGDTQYF

D gene: TRBD2
V gene: TRBV5-1
J gene: TRBJ2-3
clone size: NA
CDR3 DNA: TGCGCCAGCAGCTTCACTAGCGGGGGGGCCGCAGATACGCAGTATTTT
CDR3 protein: CASSFTSGGAADTQYF

D gene: TRBD2
V gene: TRBV28
J gene: TRBJ2-1
clone size: once
CDR3 DNA: TGTGCCAGCCTAACCGGGACTAGCGGGAGGAATGAGCAGTTCTTC
CDR3 protein: CASLTGTSGRNEQFF

D gene: NA
V gene: TRBV27
J gene: TRBJ1-1
clone size: NA
CDR3 DNA: TGTGCCAGCAGTTGGGGGGAGAACACTGAAGCTTTCTTT
CDR3 protein: CASSWGENTEAFF

D gene: TRBD1
V gene: TRBV5-1
J gene: TRBJ1-2
clone size: NA
CDR3 DNA: TGCGCCAGCAGCTTGGAAGGGGACAGGCCTCGTGGCTACACCTTC
CDR3 protein: CASSLEGDRPRGYTF

D gene: NA
V gene: TRBV14
J gene: TRBJ2-3
clone size: NA
CDR3 DNA: TGTGCCAGCAGCCAAGAAATAGTCGTTAGGGGCGATACGCAGTATTTT
CDR3 protein: CASSQEIVVRGDTQYF

D gene: NA
V gene: TRBV15
J gene: TRBJ1-6
clone size: once
CDR3 DNA: TGTGCCACCAGCAGAGATTTTCCCAACTCCTATAATTCACCCCTCCACTTT
CDR3 protein: CATSRDFPNSYNSPLHF

D gene: TRBD2
V gene: TRBV30
J gene: TRBJ2-7
clone size: NA
CDR3 DNA: TGTGCCTGGAGTGTTTTTGCGGGAGGTTTGGCCTACGAGCAGTACTTC
CDR3 protein: CAWSVFAGGLAYEQYF